This TCR beta chain was profiled in a study of cytomegalovirus exposure and HLA in healthy donors. Study observations and caveats: CMV serostatus alone was available as immune exposure information.

Germline V CDR1 and CDR2: MNHNS, SASEGT. Trimming took off 4 bases at V and 2 bases at J, with 3 bases between the two ends. The CDR3 contains 11 residues. It was with 60 Vbeta and 13 Jbeta primers that the PCR ran. Authors' methods: Later analysis identified approximately 88 million unique TCR beta chains, some 10 million shared. TCRdb's copy holds only in-frame clones and misses some; the assay was immunoSEQ multiplex PCR. That table supplies the V and J calls and clone size; D and trimming were determined from the DNA. Of about 160,000 clones detected, 75% to 90% appear once; the ten largest clones hold 1%. On this clone: No antigen is known for it.

The specimen sequenced was PBMCs. This clonotype was sampled from a boy aged 2-15 years in good health and CMV-seronegative. V gene TRBV6-1 combines with J gene TRBJ2-7; D remains ambiguous. CDR3 protein: CASSVTYEQYF. The CDR3 DNA sequence: TGTGCCAGCAGTGTAACCTACGAGCAGTACTTC.